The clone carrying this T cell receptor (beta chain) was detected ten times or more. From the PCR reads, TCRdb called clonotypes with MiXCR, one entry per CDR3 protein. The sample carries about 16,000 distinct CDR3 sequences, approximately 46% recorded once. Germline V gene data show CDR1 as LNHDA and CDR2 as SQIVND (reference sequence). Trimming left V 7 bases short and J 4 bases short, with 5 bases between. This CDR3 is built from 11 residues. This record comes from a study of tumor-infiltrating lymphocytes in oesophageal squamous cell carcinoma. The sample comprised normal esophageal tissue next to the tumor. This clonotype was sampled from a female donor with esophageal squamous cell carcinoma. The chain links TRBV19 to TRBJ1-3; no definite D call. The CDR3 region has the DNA TGTGCCAGTATTGCCGGAAACACCATATATTTT. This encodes CASIAGNTIYF. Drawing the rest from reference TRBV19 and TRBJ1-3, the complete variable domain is DGGITQSPKYLFRKEGQNVTLSCEQNLNHDAMYWYRQDPGQGLRLIYYSQIVNDFQKGDIAEGYSVSREKKESFPLTVTSAQKNPTAFYLCASIAGNTIYFGEGSWLTVV.